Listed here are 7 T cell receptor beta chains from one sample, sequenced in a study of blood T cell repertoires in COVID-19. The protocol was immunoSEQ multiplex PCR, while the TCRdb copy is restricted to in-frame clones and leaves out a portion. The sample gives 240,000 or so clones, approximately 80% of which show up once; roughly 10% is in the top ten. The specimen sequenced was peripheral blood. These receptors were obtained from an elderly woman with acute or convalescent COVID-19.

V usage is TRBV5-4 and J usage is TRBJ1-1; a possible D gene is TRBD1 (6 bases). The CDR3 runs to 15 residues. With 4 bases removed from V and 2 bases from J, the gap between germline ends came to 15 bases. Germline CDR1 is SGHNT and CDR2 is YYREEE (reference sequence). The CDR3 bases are TGTGCCAGCAGCGTGCAATGGACAGACAACACTGAAGCTTTCTTT. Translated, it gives CASSVQWTDNTEAFF.

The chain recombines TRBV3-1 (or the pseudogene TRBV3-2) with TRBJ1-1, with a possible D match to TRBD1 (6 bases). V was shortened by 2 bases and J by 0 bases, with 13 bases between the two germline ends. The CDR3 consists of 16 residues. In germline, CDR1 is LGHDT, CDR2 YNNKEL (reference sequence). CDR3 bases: TGTGCCAGCAGCCAAAGGGGGGGTGGGTTGAACACTGAAGCTTTCTTT. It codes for CASSQRGGGLNTEAFF.

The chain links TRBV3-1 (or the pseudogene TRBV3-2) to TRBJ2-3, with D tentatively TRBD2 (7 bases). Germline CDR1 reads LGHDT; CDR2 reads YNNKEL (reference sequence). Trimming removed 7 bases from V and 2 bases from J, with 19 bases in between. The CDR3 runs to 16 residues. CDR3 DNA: TGTGCCAGCACTAAATTGGGGGGGCGCGACACAGATACGCAGTATTTT. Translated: CASTKLGGRDTDTQYF.

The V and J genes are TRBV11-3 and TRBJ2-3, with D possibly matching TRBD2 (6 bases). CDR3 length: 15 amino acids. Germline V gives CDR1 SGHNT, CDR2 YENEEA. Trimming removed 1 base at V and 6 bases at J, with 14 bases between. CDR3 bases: TGTGCCAGCAGCTTAGGCGGGATATCATTGGATACGCAGTATTTT. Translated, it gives CASSLGGISLDTQYF.

CDR3 in amino acids: CASSPRSGDEQYF. Here the CDR3 DNA reads TGTGCCAGCTCACCACGGTCAGGGGACGAGCAGTACTTC. The rearrangement uses TRBV18 and TRBJ2-7; D is possibly TRBD1 (6 bases). The CDR3 covers 13 residues. Germline assignment: CDR1 KGHSH and CDR2 LQKENI. V was trimmed by 1 base and J by 5 bases, leaving 9 bases between them.

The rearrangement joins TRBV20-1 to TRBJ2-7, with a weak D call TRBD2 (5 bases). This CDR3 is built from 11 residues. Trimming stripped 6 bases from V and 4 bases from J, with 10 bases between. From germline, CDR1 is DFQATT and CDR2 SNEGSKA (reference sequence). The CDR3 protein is CSAGEPYEQYF. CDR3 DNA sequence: TGCAGTGCCGGGGAGCCTTACGAGCAGTACTTC.

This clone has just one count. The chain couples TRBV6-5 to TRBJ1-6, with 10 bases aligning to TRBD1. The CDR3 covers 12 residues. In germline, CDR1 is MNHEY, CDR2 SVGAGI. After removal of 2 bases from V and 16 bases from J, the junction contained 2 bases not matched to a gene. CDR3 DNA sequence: TGTGCCAGCAGTTACACGGGACAGGGGCTCCACTTT. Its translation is CASSYTGQGLHF.